Below are 4 T cell receptor beta chains sequenced from a single sample in a study of T-cell memory formation after mild COVID-19. TCRdb re-analysed the 5' RACE reads in MiXCR, keeping a single row per CDR3 protein. Seen here are about 600,000 distinct CDR3 sequences, about 20% observed once, and the top ten hold around 8.4%. Specimen: PBMCs or a T cell subset sorted from them (not recorded which). Source of these receptors: an adult woman who had mild COVID-19 (a few samples of this study predate the infection). Cell type and time point are not known.

V is TRBV6-5 and J is TRBJ2-3, with D possibly being TRBD2 (5 bases). CDR1 is MNHEY and CDR2 is SVGAGI in the germline V gene. Trimming took off 0 bases at V and 9 bases at J, with 16 bases between the two ends. The CDR3 is made up of 15 amino acids. DNA of the CDR3: TGTGCCAGCAGTTACTCGACTGTGACGCGGGTCACGCAGTATTTT. The encoded protein is CASSYSTVTRVTQYF.

For the CDR3, the DNA is TGCAGCGTTGACCCCTTCTCCGGGACTAGCGGGAGAAATCCCTCTGGGGCCAACGTCCTGACTTTC. It codes for CSVDPFSGTSGRNPSGANVLTF. This sequence joins TRBV29-1 and TRBJ2-6; the match to TRBD2 covers 14 bases. The CDR3 has 22 amino acids. Trimming at V came to 3 bases and at J to 0 bases, leaving 16 bases not matched to a gene. Germline lookup yields CDR1 SQVTM and CDR2 ANQGSEA.

This clonotype showed up just a few times. This sequence joins TRBV7-2 and TRBJ2-1, with TRBD2 matching 11 bases. The CDR3 runs to 15 residues. Looked up from germline, CDR1 is SGHTA and CDR2 is FQGNSA. The V and J ends lost 5 bases and 3 bases, in that order; junction bases with no gene match: 3. The CDR3 loop is CASSVSGRGYNEQFF. CDR3 nucleotide sequence: TGTGCCAGCAGCGTTAGCGGGAGGGGCTACAATGAGCAGTTCTTC.

In its sample, this clonotype was seen a few times. The chain carries TRBV2 and TRBJ1-1, with D unresolved. V was shortened by 5 bases and J by 2 bases, with 12 bases between the two germline ends. Germline CDR1 reads SNHLY; CDR2 reads FYNNEI. The CDR3 extends over 14 amino acids. The chain's CDR3 is CASSIMGRNTEAFF. For the CDR3, the DNA is TGTGCCAGCAGTATAATGGGGAGAAACACTGAAGCTTTCTTT.